Described below is a single T cell receptor (beta chain) sequence and its context. The antigen is undetermined. The study ran its PCR with 60 Vbeta and 13 Jbeta primers. Profiled with immunoSEQ multiplex PCR; TCRdb holds only in-frame clones, not every one. The table includes more than 140,000 clones, 60% to 80% detected once. The CDR3 is made up of 13 amino acids. Trimming took 4 bases from V and 16 from J; bases not matched to a gene: 12. From germline, CDR1 is MGHDK and CDR2 SYGVNS. This sample is part of a study of cytomegalovirus exposure and HLA in healthy donors. General study findings and limits: In all likelihood, a cluster of highly shared sequence variants was a sequencing artifact. As was reported, the HLA-A and HLA-B alleles of most subjects were accurately predicted from TCR beta sequences.

The material sequenced was PBMCs. The receptor was isolated from a female donor in good health and CMV-seronegative. This chain connects TRBV25-1 to TRBJ1-5; TRBD1 aligns across 8 bases. CDR3: CASSASWGTGQHF. The CDR3 nucleotides read TGTGCCAGCAGTGCATCCTGGGGGACAGGCCAACATTTT.